What follows is one T cell receptor beta chain and its context. PCR was performed using 60 Vbeta and 13 Jbeta primers. Clones were read by immunoSEQ multiplex PCR, and TCRdb kept only the in-frame ones, dropping some. This sample carries just under 60,000 clones, with 3.5% to 4% going to the ten biggest clones. The data were taken from a study of cytomegalovirus exposure and HLA in healthy donors. V was clipped by 3 bases and J by 4 bases, with 7 bases between them. Germline V gene lookup returns CDR1 LNHDA and CDR2 SQIVND (reference sequence). The CDR3 runs to 13 residues. The clonotype originates from a male donor in good health and CMV-seronegative. The sample taken for sequencing was PBMCs. This chain joins TRBV19 and TRBJ1-5; no clear D gene. The DNA for the CDR3 is TGTGCCAGTAGTATGCGGGAGAATCAGCCCCAGCATTTT. Protein: CASSMRENQPQHF.